The entry below describes one T cell receptor beta chain. Its matching antigen is unknown. The data were obtained in a study of T cell repertoires in cytomegalovirus infection. TCRdb independently ran MiXCR on the reads; one entry per CDR3 protein. The table lists about 78,000 distinct CDR3 sequences, roughly 40% of them singletons. V gave up 6 bases and J gave up 3 bases, with 6 bases separating them. CDR3 length: 12 amino acids. Per germline, CDR1 WSHSY and CDR2 SAAADI. This rearrangement joins TRBV10-2 to TRBJ2-1; D is unclear. The sample here was CD8+ T cells from cultured PBMCs, taken from culture after CMV antigen stimulation. The TCR was taken from a human donor in good health (CMV status not recorded). Some clones in this sample may be carry-over from other donors' samples. The CDR3 protein is CASSWGYNEQFF. DNA of the CDR3: TGCGCCAGCAGCTGGGGCTACAATGAGCAGTTCTTC.